The 20 T cell receptor beta chains given below trace back to one sample, sequenced in a study of monozygotic twins with cystic fibrosis. TCRdb keeps only in-frame clones here, not all; method: immunoSEQ multiplex PCR. Among about 36,000 clones listed, 84% were seen once. The sequenced material came from blood. The receptors stem from a girl aged 2 to 10 with cystic fibrosis.

The chain links TRBV18 to TRBJ1-2, with D possibly TRBD1 on 6 matching bases. The CDR3 is 16 amino acids. The V gene's germline CDR1 is KGHSH and CDR2 LQKENI. Trimming took 6 bases from V and 1 from J, leaving 18 bases between them. CDR3 protein: CASSPAGTLLNYGYTF. In DNA, the CDR3 is TGTGCCAGCTCGCCTGCCGGGACATTACTTAACTATGGCTACACCTTC.

The chain recombines TRBV27 with TRBJ1-4; 8 positions match TRBD1. Losses at the gene ends were 5 bases for V and 7 bases for J; bases not matched to a gene: 6. The CDR3 is 14 amino acids. CDR1 and CDR2 (germline): MNHEY, SMNVEV (reference sequence). CDR3 DNA sequence: TGTGCCAGCAGTCGCCGGACAGGGTTTGAAAAACTGTTTTTT. This encodes CASSRRTGFEKLFF.

The V and J genes are TRBV18 and TRBJ1-1; weak D call: TRBD1 (6 bases). V lost 2 bases to trimming and J lost 1 base, with 11 bases between them. Looked up from germline, CDR1 is KGHSH and CDR2 is LQKENI. This CDR3 spans 15 amino acids. The CDR3 loop reads CASSPYRAENTEAFF. In DNA form, the CDR3 reads TGTGCCAGCTCACCATACAGGGCGGAGAACACTGAAGCTTTCTTT. The whole variable domain, filled in from reference TRBV18 and TRBJ1-1, reads NAGVMQNPRHLVRRRGQEARLRCSPMKGHSHVYWYRQLPEEGLKFMVYLQKENIIDESGMPKERFSAEFPKEGPSILRIQQVVRGDSAAYFCASSPYRAENTEAFFGQGTRLTVV.

This clone has only a few counts. The rearrangement uses TRBV2 and TRBJ1-1; D is unclear. V was pared by 10 bases and J by 0 bases, with 15 bases between. From germline, CDR1 is SNHLY and CDR2 FYNNEI. CDR3 length: 14 amino acids. CDR3 region: CATMIGRMNTEAFF. The CDR3 DNA reads TGTGCCACCATGATAGGACGGATGAACACTGAAGCTTTCTTT.

The chain couples TRBV5-4 to TRBJ2-2, with D tentatively TRBD2 (6 bases). CDR1 and CDR2 from the germline V gene are SGHNT and YYREEE (reference sequence). Trimming left V 3 bases short and J 4 bases short, with 13 bases between. The CDR3 is 15 amino acids. The CDR3 region is CASSSAREATGELFF. CDR3 DNA sequence: TGTGCCAGCAGCTCCGCCAGGGAGGCCACCGGGGAGCTGTTTTTT.

The rearrangement links TRBV5-6 to TRBJ1-6; D may be TRBD1 (6 bases). The CDR3 covers 13 residues. The ends were cut back, 5 bases at V and 13 bases at J, with 16 bases in the middle. CDR1 and CDR2 (germline): SGHDT, YYEEEE. CDR3 protein: CASSWVGGGPLHF. CDR3 coding DNA: TGTGCCAGCAGTTGGGTAGGAGGGGGGCCCCTCCACTTT.

The DNA of the CDR3 is TGTGCCAGCAGCCGACAGGGGGAGGGTTGCGAGCAGTACTTC. Translated: CASSRQGEGCEQYF. This sequence joins TRBV13 and TRBJ2-7; 9 nucleotides align to TRBD1. This CDR3 region has 14 residues. V dropped 5 bases and J dropped 6; count of bases not matched to a gene: 8. In germline, CDR1 is PRHDT, CDR2 FYEKMQ (reference sequence).

The genes are TRBV6-5 and TRBJ1-4; D perhaps matches TRBD1 (5 bases). The CDR3 is made up of 16 amino acids. The germline V and J ends were trimmed by 2 bases and 5 bases, with 15 bases remaining between them. Germline CDR1 is MNHEY and CDR2 is SVGAGI. CDR3 nucleotides: TGTGCCAGCAGTTACATCCTTGGGGCCCCGAATGAAAAACTGTTTTTT. Protein product: CASSYILGAPNEKLFF.

This chain joins TRBV5-5 and TRBJ1-5, with 7 bases aligning to TRBD1. Germline V gene lookup returns CDR1 SGHKS and CDR2 YYEKEE (reference sequence). J gave up 0 bases and V 4 bases, and 13 bases lay outside the gene matches. This CDR3 comprises 18 residues. CDR3 sequence reads: CASSPDREGGDSNQPQHF. As DNA, the CDR3 is TGTGCCAGCAGCCCCGACAGGGAAGGAGGGGATAGCAATCAGCCCCAGCATTTT.

This clone was detected a few times. The chain is built from TRBV9 and TRBJ1-1, with D possibly being TRBD1 (6 bases). Germline CDR1 is SGDLS and CDR2 is YYNGEE. Trimming removed 0 bases at V and 1 base at J, with 7 bases between. CDR3 size: 14 residues. In nucleotides, the CDR3 is TGTGCCAGCAGCGTAGGCAGGGGGAACACTGAAGCTTTCTTT. This codes for CASSVGRGNTEAFF.

This clone turned up a few times. The chain couples TRBV10-3 to TRBJ1-2, with D maybe TRBD1 (5 bases). CDR3 length equals 13 residues. CDR1 and CDR2 from the germline V gene are ENHRY and SYGVKD. Trimming removed 7 bases at V and 8 bases at J, with 17 bases between. The CDR3 region has the DNA TGTGCCATCACCCAATATGAAGGGGACGGCTACACCTTC. Protein: CAITQYEGDGYTF.

This chain links TRBV5-1 with TRBJ2-7; 7 bases fit TRBD1. Germline V gives CDR1 SGHRS, CDR2 YFSETQ. The CDR3 has 16 residues. J lost 3 bases, V lost 0 bases, and 9 bases had no gene match. CDR3 sequence: CASSLAGGTAVYEQYF. The CDR3 DNA follows: TGCGCCAGCAGCTTGGCTGGTGGGACAGCCGTCTACGAGCAGTACTTC. The full variable domain, completed using reference TRBV5-1 and TRBJ2-7, is KAGVTQTPRYLIKTRGQQVTLSCSPISGHRSVSWYQQTPGQGLQFLFEYFSETQRNKGNFPGRFSGRQFSNSRSEMNVSTLELGDSALYLCASSLAGGTAVYEQYFGPGTRLTVT.

The gene calls are TRBV25-1 and TRBJ2-1, with TRBD1 matching 9 bases. The germline CDR1 and CDR2 sequences are MGHDK and SYGVNS. The CDR3 contains 14 residues. The trim removed 6 bases at V and 6 bases at J, leaving 6 bases unmatched. CDR3 sequence (DNA): TGTGCCAGCAGGAGGGACAGGGTCTCCAATGAGCAGTTCTTC. Translating gives CASRRDRVSNEQFF.

This sequence joins TRBV7-2 and TRBJ1-1; no clear D. CDR1 and CDR2 from the germline V gene are SGHTA and FQGNSA. The CDR3 extends over 13 amino acids. V was shortened by 5 bases and J by 2 bases, with 9 bases between the two germline ends. CDR3: CASSLILNTEAFF. The CDR3 DNA follows: TGTGCCAGCAGCCTCATCCTAAACACTGAAGCTTTCTTT.

The genes are TRBV18 and TRBJ1-5, with TRBD1 as a possible D gene (6 bases). V lost 5 bases and J lost 5, with 10 bases in between. CDR3 length: 13 residues. Germline V gene data show CDR1 as KGHSH and CDR2 as LQKENI. CDR3 protein: CASSSRGDQPQHF. The CDR3 bases are TGTGCCAGCTCAAGTAGGGGGGATCAGCCCCAGCATTTT.

CDR3 sequence reads: CASRPTSGGPNEQYF. CDR3 DNA: TGTGCCAGCAGGCCGACTAGCGGGGGGCCCAACGAGCAGTACTTC. This chain uses TRBV2 with TRBJ2-7; 13 nucleotides match TRBD2. CDR1 and CDR2 from the germline V gene are SNHLY and FYNNEI. V was clipped by 6 bases and J by 5 bases; unmatched bases: 7. The CDR3 length is 15 residues.

This rearrangement joins TRBV5-1 to TRBJ1-2; D unclear. V dropped 3 bases and J dropped 1 base, with 16 bases sitting between them. CDR3 size: 16 residues. The germline V gene encodes CDR1 SGHRS and CDR2 YFSETQ. The CDR3 is CASSSPDGQLNYGYTF. CDR3 nucleotides: TGCGCCAGCAGCTCCCCTGATGGGCAGCTTAACTATGGCTACACCTTC.

This sequence joins TRBV4-2 and TRBJ2-7, with D possibly called TRBD1 or TRBD2 (5 bases each). Trimming took 3 bases from V and 5 from J, leaving 11 bases between them. The germline CDR1 and CDR2 sequences are LGHNA and YNFKEQ. This CDR3 is built from 13 residues. CDR3: CASSQARGHEQYF. DNA for the CDR3: TGTGCCAGCAGCCAGGCTCGGGGCCACGAGCAGTACTTC.

The genes are TRBV5-1 and TRBJ2-5; D may match TRBD1 or TRBD2 (5 bases each). This CDR3 has 15 amino acids. V was cut by 4 bases and J by 1 base, with 14 bases left in between. CDR1 and CDR2 (germline): SGHRS, YFSETQ. The CDR3 spells CASSADPGTQETQYF. The CDR3 region has the DNA TGCGCCAGCAGCGCTGATCCCGGGACCCAAGAGACCCAGTACTTC. Looking up the rest from reference TRBV5-1 and TRBJ2-5 gives the full variable domain: KAGVTQTPRYLIKTRGQQVTLSCSPISGHRSVSWYQQTPGQGLQFLFEYFSETQRNKGNFPGRFSGRQFSNSRSEMNVSTLELGDSALYLCASSADPGTQETQYFGPGTRLLVL.

This chain links TRBV5-1 with TRBJ1-6, with 7 bases that match TRBD1. The CDR3 covers 14 residues. The germline CDR1 and CDR2 sequences are SGHRS and YFSETQ. The junction had 4 bases not matched to a gene; V was cut back by 3 bases and J by 7 bases. For the CDR3, the DNA is TGCGCCAGCAGCTATGACAGGGCCAATTCACCCCTCCACTTT. This gives the protein CASSYDRANSPLHF.